The 6 T cell receptor beta chains reported below all come from one sample, sequenced in a study of T cell changes during pregnancy in multiple sclerosis. The protocol was immunoSEQ multiplex PCR, while the TCRdb copy is restricted to in-frame clones and leaves out a portion. The table has over 50,000 clones, about 83% seen once; the top ten hold approximately 5%. The sequenced sample consisted of peripheral blood from another person, used as feeder cells. These receptors came from a human donor whose cells served as feeder cells for cultures in a pregnancy study.

The rearrangement joins TRBV7-3 to TRBJ2-7; 11 bases agree with TRBD2. V lost 4 bases and J lost 5; bases outside the gene matches: 7. This CDR3 is 15 amino acids long. Looked up from germline, CDR1 is SGHTA and CDR2 is FQGTGA. For the CDR3, the DNA is TGTGCCAGCAGCTCATATAGCGGGAGGGCCGACGAGCAGTACTTC. This gives the protein CASSSYSGRADEQYF. Full variable domain (missing parts from reference TRBV7-3 and TRBJ2-7): GAGVSQTPSNKVTEKGKYVELRCDPISGHTALYWYRQSLGQGPEFLIYFQGTGAADDSGLPNDRFFAVRPEGSVSTLKIQRTERGDSAVYLCASSSYSGRADEQYFGPGTRLTVT.

The V call is TRBV9, the J call TRBJ1-1, with a weak D call TRBD1 (5 bases). The CDR3 loop spans 15 amino acids. CDR1 and CDR2 from the germline V gene are SGDLS and YYNGEE. Trimming pared 0 bases from V and 1 base from J, leaving 10 bases between. CDR3 DNA sequence: TGTGCCAGCAGCGTAGGTGACAGCCGGAACACTGAAGCTTTCTTT. Amino acids: CASSVGDSRNTEAFF.

This clone came up once. The J gene is TRBJ1-5, the V gene TRBV28; D is ambiguous. This CDR3 comprises 15 residues. Looked up from germline, CDR1 is MDHEN and CDR2 is SYDVKM. Between the trimmed V and J ends, which lost 6 bases and 5 bases, there was a span of 17 bases. CDR3 in amino acids: CASRETVGSYQPQHF. Written as DNA, the CDR3 is TGTGCCAGCAGAGAGACGGTAGGGTCCTATCAGCCCCAGCATTTT. The full variable domain, its missing parts supplied by reference TRBV28 and TRBJ1-5, is DVKVTQSSRYLVKRTGEKVFLECVQDMDHENMFWYRQDPGLGLRLIYFSYDVKMKEKGDIPEGYSVSREKKERFSLILESASTNQTSMYLCASRETVGSYQPQHFGDGTRLSIL.

This clone was seen once. CDR3 sequence reads: CASSLDSSYEQYF. CDR3 sequence (DNA): TGTGCCAGCAGCCTAGACAGTTCCTACGAGCAGTACTTC. The chain couples TRBV14 to TRBJ2-7, with D maybe TRBD1 (5 bases). Trimming removed 4 bases at V and 1 base at J, with 8 bases between. The CDR3 length is 13 residues. The germline V gene encodes CDR1 SGHDN and CDR2 FVKESK.

The rearrangement links TRBV5-5 to TRBJ2-7, with 8 bases that match TRBD2. Germline CDR1 SGHKS, CDR2 YYEKEE (reference sequence). Trimming at V came to 5 bases and at J to 5 bases, leaving 9 bases not matched to a gene. The CDR3 has 14 residues. Here the CDR3 reads CASRDGPTSDEQYF. The CDR3 DNA sequence: TGTGCCAGCAGGGATGGCCCGACTAGCGACGAGCAGTACTTC.

V usage is TRBV5-1 and J usage is TRBJ1-3; no firm D call. The CDR3 has 15 residues. Germline V CDR1 and CDR2: SGHRS, YFSETQ. The V end was cut by 4 bases, the J end by 0 bases, with 11 bases between. CDR3 nucleotides: TGCGCCAGCAGCCTCTCGGACGGCTCTGGAAACACCATATATTTT. This sequence encodes CASSLSDGSGNTIYF.